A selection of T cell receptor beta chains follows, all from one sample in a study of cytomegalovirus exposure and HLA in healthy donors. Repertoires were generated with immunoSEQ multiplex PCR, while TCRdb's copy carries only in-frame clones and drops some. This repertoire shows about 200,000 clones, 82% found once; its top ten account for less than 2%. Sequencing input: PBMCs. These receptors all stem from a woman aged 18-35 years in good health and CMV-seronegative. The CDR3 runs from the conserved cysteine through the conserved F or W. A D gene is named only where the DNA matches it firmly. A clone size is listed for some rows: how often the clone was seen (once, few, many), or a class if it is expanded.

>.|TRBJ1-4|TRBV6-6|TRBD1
CTSSYQYLGQGESLFF
TGTACCAGCAGTTACCAGTATTTGGGACAGGGGGAGAGTCTGTTTTTT
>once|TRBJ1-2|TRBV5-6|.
CASSFMEANYGYTF
TGTGCCAGCAGCTTTATGGAGGCCAACTATGGCTACACCTTC
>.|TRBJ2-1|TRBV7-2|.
CASSLFPDEQFF
TGTGCCAGCAGCTTATTCCCTGATGAGCAGTTCTTC
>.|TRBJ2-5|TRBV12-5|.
CASGLPPGLLDETQYF
TGTGCTAGTGGTTTGCCCCCGGGACTTCTTGACGAGACCCAGTACTTC
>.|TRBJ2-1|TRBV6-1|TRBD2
CASSENRGSIVGDEQFF
TGTGCCAGCAGTGAAAATCGCGGGAGTATCGTTGGGGATGAGCAGTTCTTC
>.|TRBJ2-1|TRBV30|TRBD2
CAWNKRETLAVNNEQFF
TGTGCCTGGAATAAACGGGAGACGCTAGCGGTAAACAATGAGCAGTTCTTC
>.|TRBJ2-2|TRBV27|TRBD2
CASSGRAGGRFTGELFF
TGTGCCAGCAGTGGGCGAGCGGGGGGCCGATTCACCGGGGAGCTGTTTTTT
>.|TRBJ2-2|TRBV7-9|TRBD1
CASSYRDRVTGELFF
TGTGCCAGCAGCTACCGGGACAGGGTAACCGGGGAGCTGTTTTTT
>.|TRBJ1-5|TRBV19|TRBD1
CASSIPDRIGSQPQHF
TGTGCCAGTAGTATCCCGGACAGGATCGGGAGTCAGCCCCAGCATTTT
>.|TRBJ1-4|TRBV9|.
CASSPRDGANEKLFF
TGTGCCAGCAGTCCGCGGGACGGTGCAAATGAAAAACTGTTTTTT
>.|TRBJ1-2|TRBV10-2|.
CASSEAGANYGYTF
TGCGCCAGCAGTGAAGCAGGGGCTAACTATGGCTACACCTTC